This entry describes one T cell receptor (beta chain). Its antigen is as yet unknown. The CDR3 spans 17 residues. Germline V gives CDR1 MNHEY, CDR2 SVGEGT. Trimming cost V 4 bases and J 0 bases; bases outside gene matches: 10. Using constant-segment primers, 5'RACE produced TCR alpha and TCR beta cDNA libraries carrying sample barcodes and UMIs. Each CDR3 protein is one row after TCRdb ran MiXCR on the 5' RACE reads. Found here are approximately 570,000 distinct CDR3 sequences, around 17% of them singletons; the top ten hold more than 10%. These data come from a study of T-cell memory formation after mild COVID-19. Study-wide context: TCR clusters were mostly donor specific. General observations from the study: Mainly CM and EM harbored the contracting CD4+ clones; mainly EMRA harbored the CD8+ ones. Clones contracting over day 15 to 85 were CD4/CD8 balanced, with later expanders leaning CD4+.

Sequenced sample: PBMCs or a T cell subset sorted from them (not recorded which). V gene TRBV6-2 or TRBV6-3 combines with J gene TRBJ1-1; 8 bases line up with TRBD1. This clonotype was obtained from an adult woman who had mild COVID-19 (a few samples of this study predate the infection). Cell type and time point are not known. The CDR3 DNA reads TGTGCCAGCAGTTCCCAAGCAGGGGGCTGGATGAACACTGAAGCTTTCTTT. Translated, it gives CASSSQAGGWMNTEAFF.